This T cell receptor (beta chain) was sequenced for a study of preoperative IRX-2 immunotherapy in early breast cancer. The sample's treatment: preoperative locoregional IRX-2 cytokine immunotherapy. Patients received preoperative, locoregional IRX-2 cytokine immunotherapy in a phase Ib study. Some clones are missing from TCRdb's copy, which holds only in-frame ones; the method was immunoSEQ multiplex PCR. The table records about 26,000 clones, roughly 77% of them present only once. This clone turned up a few times. Per the germline V gene, CDR1 is LNHDA and CDR2 is SQIVND (reference sequence). This CDR3 spans 15 amino acids. The V gene lost 4 bases and the J gene lost 4 bases, with 16 bases spanning the gap.

The clonotype comes from a human donor with breast cancer. This chain joins TRBV19 and TRBJ2-5, with D perhaps TRBD1 or TRBD2 (5 bases each). The specimen comprised lymph node tissue, sampled after IRX-2 immunotherapy. CDR3 protein: CASSTLDRGRETQYF. CDR3 bases: TGTGCCAGTAGTACCTTGGACCGGGGACGAGAGACCCAGTACTTC.